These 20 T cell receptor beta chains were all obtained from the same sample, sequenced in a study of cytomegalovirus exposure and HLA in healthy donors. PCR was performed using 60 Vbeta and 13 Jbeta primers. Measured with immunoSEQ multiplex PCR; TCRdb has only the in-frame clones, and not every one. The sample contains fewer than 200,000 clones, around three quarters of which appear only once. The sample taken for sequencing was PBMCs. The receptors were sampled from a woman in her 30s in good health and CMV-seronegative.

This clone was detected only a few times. As DNA, the CDR3 is TGTGCCAGCAGCTTAACCCCGGCGGATAATGAAAAACTGTTTTTT. This encodes CASSLTPADNEKLFF. V gene TRBV7-3 combines with J gene TRBJ1-4, with D uncertain. Per germline, CDR1 SGHTA and CDR2 FQGTGA. The CDR3 has 15 residues. V dropped 0 bases and J dropped 4 bases, with 9 bases sitting between them. The whole variable domain, filled in from reference TRBV7-3 and TRBJ1-4, reads GAGVSQTPSNKVTEKGKYVELRCDPISGHTALYWYRQSLGQGPEFLIYFQGTGAADDSGLPNDRFFAVRPEGSVSTLKIQRTERGDSAVYLCASSLTPADNEKLFFGSGTQLSVL.

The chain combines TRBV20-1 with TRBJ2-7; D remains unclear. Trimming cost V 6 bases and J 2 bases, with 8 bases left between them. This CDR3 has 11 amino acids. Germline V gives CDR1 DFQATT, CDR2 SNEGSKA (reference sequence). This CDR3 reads CSAEQAYEQYF. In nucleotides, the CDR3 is TGCAGTGCAGAACAAGCCTACGAGCAGTACTTC.

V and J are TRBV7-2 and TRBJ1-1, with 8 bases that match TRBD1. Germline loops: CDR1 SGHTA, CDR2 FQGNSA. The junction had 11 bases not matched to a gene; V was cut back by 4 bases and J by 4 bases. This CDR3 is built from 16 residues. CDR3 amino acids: CASSSDRGGVGTEAFF. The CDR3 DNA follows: TGTGCCAGCAGCTCCGACAGGGGAGGAGTCGGCACTGAAGCTTTCTTT.

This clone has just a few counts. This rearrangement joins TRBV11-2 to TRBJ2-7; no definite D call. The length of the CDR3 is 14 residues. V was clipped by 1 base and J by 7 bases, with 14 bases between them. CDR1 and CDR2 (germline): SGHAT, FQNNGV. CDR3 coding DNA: TGTGCCAGCAGCTTAGTTCACTCTCCCGGGGAGCAGTACTTC. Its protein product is CASSLVHSPGEQYF.

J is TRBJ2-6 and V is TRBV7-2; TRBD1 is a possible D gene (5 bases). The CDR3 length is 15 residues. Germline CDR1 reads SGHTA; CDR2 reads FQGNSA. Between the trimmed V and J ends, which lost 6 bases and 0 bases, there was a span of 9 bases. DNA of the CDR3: TGTGCCAGCAGACCAACAGGCTCTGGGGCCAACGTCCTGACTTTC. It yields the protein CASRPTGSGANVLTF.

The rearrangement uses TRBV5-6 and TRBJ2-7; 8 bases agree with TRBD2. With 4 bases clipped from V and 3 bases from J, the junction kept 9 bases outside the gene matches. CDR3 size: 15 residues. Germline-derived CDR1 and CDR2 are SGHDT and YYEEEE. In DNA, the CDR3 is TGTGCCAGCAGCCTGGTAGATCGGGAGGGCTACGAGCAGTACTTC. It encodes CASSLVDREGYEQYF.

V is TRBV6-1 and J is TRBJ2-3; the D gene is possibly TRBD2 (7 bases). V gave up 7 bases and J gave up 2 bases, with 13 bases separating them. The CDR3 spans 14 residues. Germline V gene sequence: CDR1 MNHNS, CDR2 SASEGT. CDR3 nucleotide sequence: TGTGCCAGCAATAGGGGGGGGTCCACAGATACGCAGTATTTT. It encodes CASNRGGSTDTQYF.

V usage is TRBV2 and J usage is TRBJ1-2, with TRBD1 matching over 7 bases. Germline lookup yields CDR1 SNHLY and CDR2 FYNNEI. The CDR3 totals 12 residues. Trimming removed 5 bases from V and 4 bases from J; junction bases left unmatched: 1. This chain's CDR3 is CASSTGAYGYTF. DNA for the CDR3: TGTGCCAGCAGTACAGGGGCCTATGGCTACACCTTC. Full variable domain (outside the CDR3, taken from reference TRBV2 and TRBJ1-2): EPEVTQTPSHQVTQMGQEVILRCVPISNHLYFYWYRQILGQKVEFLVSFYNNEISEKSEIFDDQFSVERPDGSNFTLKIRSTKLEDSAMYFCASSTGAYGYTFGSGTRLTVV.

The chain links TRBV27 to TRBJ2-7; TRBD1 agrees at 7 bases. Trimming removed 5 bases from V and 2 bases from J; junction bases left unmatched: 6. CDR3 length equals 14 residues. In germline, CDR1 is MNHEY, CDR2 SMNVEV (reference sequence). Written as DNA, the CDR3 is TGTGCCAGCAGTAAACGGGGACAGACCTACGAGCAGTACTTC. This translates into CASSKRGQTYEQYF.

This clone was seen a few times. This CDR3 reads CASSPGQGGEQYF. In DNA, the CDR3 is TGTGCCAGCAGTCCGGGACAGGGTGGCGAGCAGTACTTC. The rearrangement joins TRBV27 to TRBJ2-7; 9 bases match TRBD1. Germline V lookup: CDR1 MNHEY, CDR2 SMNVEV (reference sequence). The CDR3 totals 13 residues. After removal of 5 bases from V and 6 bases from J, the junction contained 5 bases not matched to a gene.

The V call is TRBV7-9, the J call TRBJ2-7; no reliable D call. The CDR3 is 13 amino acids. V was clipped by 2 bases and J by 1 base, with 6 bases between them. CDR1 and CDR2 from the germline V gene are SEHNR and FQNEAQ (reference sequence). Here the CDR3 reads CASSLPYSYEQYF. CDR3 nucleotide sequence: TGTGCCAGCAGCTTACCTTATTCCTACGAGCAGTACTTC.

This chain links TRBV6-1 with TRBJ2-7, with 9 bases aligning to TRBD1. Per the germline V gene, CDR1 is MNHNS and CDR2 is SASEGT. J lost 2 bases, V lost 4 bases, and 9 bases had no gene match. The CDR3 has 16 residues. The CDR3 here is CASSGHPGQGTYEQYF. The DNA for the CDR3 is TGTGCCAGCAGTGGACATCCGGGACAGGGAACCTACGAGCAGTACTTC.

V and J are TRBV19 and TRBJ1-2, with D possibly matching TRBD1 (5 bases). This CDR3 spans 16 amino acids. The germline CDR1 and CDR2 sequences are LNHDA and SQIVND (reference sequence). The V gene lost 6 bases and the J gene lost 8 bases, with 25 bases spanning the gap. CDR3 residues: CASSDRTTRAYKGYTF. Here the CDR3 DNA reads TGTGCCAGTAGCGATCGGACAACTCGGGCCTATAAGGGCTACACCTTC.

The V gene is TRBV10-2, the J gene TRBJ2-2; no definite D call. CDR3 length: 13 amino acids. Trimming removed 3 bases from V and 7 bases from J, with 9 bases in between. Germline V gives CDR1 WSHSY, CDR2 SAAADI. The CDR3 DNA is TGCGCCAGCAGTGATAGAATGAGCGGGGAGCTGTTTTTT. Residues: CASSDRMSGELFF.

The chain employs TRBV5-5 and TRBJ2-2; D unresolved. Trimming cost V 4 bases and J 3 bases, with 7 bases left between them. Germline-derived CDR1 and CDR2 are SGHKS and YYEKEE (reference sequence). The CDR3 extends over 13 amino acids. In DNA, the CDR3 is TGTGCCAGCAGCACTATATACACCGGGGAGCTGTTTTTT. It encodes CASSTIYTGELFF.

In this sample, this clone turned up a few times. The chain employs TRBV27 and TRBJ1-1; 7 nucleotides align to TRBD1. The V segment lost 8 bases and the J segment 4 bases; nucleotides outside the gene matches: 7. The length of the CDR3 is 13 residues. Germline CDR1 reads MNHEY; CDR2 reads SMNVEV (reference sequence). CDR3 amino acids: CASGATGVTEAFF. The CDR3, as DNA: TGTGCCAGCGGGGCTACAGGGGTCACTGAAGCTTTCTTT.

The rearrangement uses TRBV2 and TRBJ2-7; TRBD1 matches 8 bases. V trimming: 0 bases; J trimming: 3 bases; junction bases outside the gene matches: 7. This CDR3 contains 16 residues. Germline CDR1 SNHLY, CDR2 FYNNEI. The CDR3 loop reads CASSEAAGDRGYEQYF. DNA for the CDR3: TGTGCCAGCAGTGAAGCGGCCGGAGACAGGGGCTACGAGCAGTACTTC.

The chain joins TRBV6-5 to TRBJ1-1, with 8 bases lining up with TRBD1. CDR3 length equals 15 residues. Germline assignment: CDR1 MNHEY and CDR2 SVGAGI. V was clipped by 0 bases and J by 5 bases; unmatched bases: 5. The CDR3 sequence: CASSYSGTGGTEAFF. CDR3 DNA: TGTGCCAGCAGTTACTCCGGGACAGGTGGGACTGAAGCTTTCTTT.

As DNA, the CDR3 is TGCGCCAGCAGTCCCGCAGGGGGACGGAATCAGCCCCAGCATTTT. Translated, it gives CASSPAGGRNQPQHF. The chain employs TRBV5-1 and TRBJ1-5; 7 positions match TRBD1. There are 15 residues in the CDR3. J gave up 4 bases and V 5 bases, and 9 bases lay outside the gene matches. CDR1 SGHRS and CDR2 YFSETQ come from the germline V gene.

CDR3 DNA sequence: TGTGCCAGCAGCTTAGGGGGGACAGGGAAAGACAATGAGCAGTTCTTC. Its protein is CASSLGGTGKDNEQFF. The chain has TRBV7-9 and TRBJ2-1; 9 nucleotides match TRBD1. V lost 1 base and J lost 5; bases outside the gene matches: 6. The V gene's germline CDR1 is SEHNR and CDR2 FQNEAQ (reference sequence). CDR3 length: 16 residues. The full variable domain, with the rest looked up from reference TRBV7-9 and TRBJ2-1, is DTGVSQNPRHKITKRGQNVTFRCDPISEHNRLYWYRQTLGQGPEFLTYFQNEAQLEKSRLLSDRFSAERPKGSFSTLEIQRTEQGDSAMYLCASSLGGTGKDNEQFFGPGTRLTVL.